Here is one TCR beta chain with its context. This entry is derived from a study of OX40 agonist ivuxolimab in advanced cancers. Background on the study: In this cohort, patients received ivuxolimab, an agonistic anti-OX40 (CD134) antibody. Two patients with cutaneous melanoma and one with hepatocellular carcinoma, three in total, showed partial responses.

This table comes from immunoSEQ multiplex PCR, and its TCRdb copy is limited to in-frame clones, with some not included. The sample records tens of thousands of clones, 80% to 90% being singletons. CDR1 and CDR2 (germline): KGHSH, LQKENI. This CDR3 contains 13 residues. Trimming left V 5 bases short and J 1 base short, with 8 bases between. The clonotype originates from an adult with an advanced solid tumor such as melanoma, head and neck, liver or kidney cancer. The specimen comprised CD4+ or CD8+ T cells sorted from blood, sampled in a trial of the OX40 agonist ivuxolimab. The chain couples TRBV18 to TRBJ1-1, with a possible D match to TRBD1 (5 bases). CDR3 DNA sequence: TGTGCCAGCTCAAGGACATCGAACACTGAAGCTTTCTTT. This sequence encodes CASSRTSNTEAFF. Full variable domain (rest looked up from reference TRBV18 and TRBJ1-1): NAGVMQNPRHLVRRRGQEARLRCSPMKGHSHVYWYRQLPEEGLKFMVYLQKENIIDESGMPKERFSAEFPKEGPSILRIQQVVRGDSAAYFCASSRTSNTEAFFGQGTRLTVV.